The T cell receptor beta chain under discussion was sequenced for a study of CD8+ T cells in alopecia areata. The wider study: Twice daily, treated patients received 5 to 10 mg of oral tofacitinib. Tofacitinib ran 6 to 18 months, followed by 6 months off drug. The study, taken as a whole, reports: Especially in alopecia totalis/universalis, lesional scalp showed greater clonality than normal scalp did.

The sorting of PBMCs gave CD4+ and CD8+ T cells. It was cDNA, reverse transcribed from extracted RNA, that served as the sequencing template. Measured with immunoSEQ multiplex PCR; TCRdb has only the in-frame clones, and not every one. The data contain about 97,000 clones, less than 50% of them singletons. This clone was seen more than once but under ten times. Its matching antigen is unknown. Germline loops: CDR1 MNHNY, CDR2 SVGAGI (reference sequence). The CDR3 extends over 12 amino acids. The germline V and J ends were trimmed by 5 bases and 3 bases, with 8 bases remaining between them. Sample: CD4+ T cells sorted from blood. This TCR was sampled from a human donor with alopecia areata. V usage is TRBV6-6 and J usage is TRBJ2-7, with a possible D match to TRBD1 (6 bases). The CDR3 sequence is CASSIQGYEQYF. The CDR3 DNA reads TGTGCCAGCAGTATACAGGGCTACGAGCAGTACTTC.